These T cell receptor beta chains were read from a single sample in a study of OX40 agonist ivuxolimab in advanced cancers. TCRdb's table, derived via immunoSEQ multiplex PCR, lists solely in-frame clones and lacks some. The sample consists of 65,000 to 80,000 clones, about 89% of them appearing once. This specimen was CD4+ or CD8+ T cells sorted from blood, taken in a trial of the OX40 agonist ivuxolimab. The receptor set was obtained from an adult with an advanced solid tumor such as melanoma, head and neck, liver or kidney cancer. The CDR3 runs from the conserved cysteine through the conserved F or W. D genes are given only for firm matches. Some rows have no size entry. The others give once, few or many, or a class for an expanded clone.

>TRBJ2-7|TRBV19|NA|TRBD2
CASSTQGTSGRAEQYF
TGTGCCAGTAGTACCCAAGGGACTAGCGGGAGGGCCGAACAGTACTTC
>TRBJ2-2|TRBV10-3|NA|TRBD1
CAISVGGQVNGGELFF
TGTGCCATCAGTGTTGGGGGACAGGTGAACGGCGGGGAGCTGTTTTTT
>TRBJ2-7|TRBV16|NA|NA
CASSQGVAVNSYEQYF
TGTGCCAGCAGCCAAGGAGTAGCCGTCAACTCCTACGAGCAGTACTTC
>TRBJ2-2|TRBV19|NA|NA
CATPRAGTLNTGELFF
TGTGCCACCCCTCGGGCGGGGACTTTGAACACCGGGGAGCTGTTTTTT
>TRBJ2-7|TRBV10-1|NA|NA
CASSDSNSYEQYF
TGCGCCAGCAGTGACAGTAACTCCTACGAGCAGTACTTC
>TRBJ2-6|TRBV9|NA|NA
CASSVAQGPRNSGANVLTF
TGTGCCAGCAGCGTAGCCCAGGGTCCTAGAAACTCTGGGGCCAACGTCCTGACTTTC
>TRBJ2-1|TRBV5-4|NA|NA
CASSLGGGGEQFF
TGTGCCAGCAGCTTGGGGGGCGGAGGTGAGCAGTTCTTC
>TRBJ1-6|TRBV27|NA|NA
CASSLRRNHNSPLHF
TGTGCCAGCAGTCTTAGACGGAACCATAATTCACCCCTCCACTTT
>TRBJ2-2|TRBV29-1|NA|TRBD2
CSVVREVLTGELFF
TGCAGCGTTGTCCGGGAGGTTCTCACCGGGGAGCTGTTTTTT
>TRBJ2-7|TRBV19|NA|TRBD2
CASSKAGGTYEQYF
TGTGCCAGTAGCAAAGCGGGAGGGACCTACGAGCAGTACTTC
>TRBJ1-6|TRBV10-2|NA|TRBD1
CASSNQQGAADNSPLHF
TGCGCCAGCAGCAATCAACAGGGGGCCGCGGATAATTCACCCCTCCACTTT
>TRBJ2-1|TRBV5-1|NA|TRBD2
CASSRSGIPYNEQFF
TGCGCCAGCAGCCGCAGCGGGATTCCCTACAATGAGCAGTTCTTC
>TRBJ1-5|TRBV6-1|NA|NA
CASSRDRGHQPQHF
TGTGCCAGCAGTAGAGATAGGGGTCATCAGCCCCAGCATTTT
>TRBJ1-3|TRBV7-9|few|NA
CASRQSSGNTIYF
TGTGCCAGCAGGCAAAGCTCTGGAAACACCATATATTTT
>TRBJ2-7|TRBV7-9|NA|TRBD1
CASSQTGDEQYF
TGTGCCAGCAGCCAGACAGGGGACGAGCAGTACTTC
>TRBJ1-5|TRBV30|NA|NA
CAWDNTYQPQHF
TGTGCCTGGGACAACACTTATCAGCCCCAGCATTTT
>TRBJ1-2|TRBV5-1|NA|NA
CASSLSSSNNYGYTF
TGCGCCAGCAGCTTGTCCTCGTCAAACAACTATGGCTACACCTTC
>TRBJ2-3|TRBV5-1|NA|TRBD2
CASSLEGLAGPDTQYF
TGCGCCAGCAGCCTGGAAGGACTAGCGGGCCCCGATACGCAGTATTTT
>TRBJ1-1|TRBV5-5|NA|TRBD1
CASSARQGQQNTEAFF
TGTGCCAGCAGCGCCCGCCAGGGACAGCAGAACACTGAAGCTTTCTTT
>TRBJ1-6|TRBV2|NA|NA
CASSTGIGSPLHF
TGTGCCAGCAGTACAGGGATCGGTTCACCCCTCCACTTT
>TRBJ2-7|TRBV18|NA|NA
CASSPSAYEQYF
TGTGCCAGCTCTCCGTCAGCTTACGAGCAGTACTTC
>TRBJ1-2|TRBV6-5|NA|TRBD1
CASSTKQGAGGYTF
TGTGCCAGCAGCACTAAACAGGGGGCAGGGGGCTACACCTTC
>TRBJ1-6|TRBV5-1|NA|TRBD1
CASSLDQGASSPLHF
TGCGCCAGCAGCTTGGATCAGGGGGCAAGTTCACCCCTCCACTTT
>TRBJ2-4|TRBV5-4|NA|TRBD1
CASSPTGTGAKNIQYF
TGTGCCAGCAGTCCGACAGGGACGGGAGCCAAAAACATTCAGTACTTC
>TRBJ2-7|TRBV21-1|NA|NA
CASSTQAEQYF
TGTGCCAGCAGCACTCAGGCGGAGCAGTACTTC
>TRBJ2-3|TRBV11-2|NA|TRBD2
CASSPGTSGKRTDTQYF
TGTGCCAGCAGCCCCGGGACTAGCGGGAAGCGGACAGATACGCAGTATTTT
>TRBJ2-7|TRBV30|NA|NA
CAWSGLSASSYEQYF
TGTGCCTGGAGTGGTTTGTCCGCGAGCTCCTACGAGCAGTACTTC
>TRBJ2-5|TRBV27|once|NA
CASSPKGGMRPETQYF
TGTGCCAGCAGCCCTAAAGGGGGGATGCGTCCAGAGACCCAGTACTTC
>TRBJ2-7|TRBV18|NA|NA
CASSSTGSEQYF
TGTGCCAGCTCATCAACAGGGTCCGAGCAGTACTTC
>TRBJ2-5|TRBV7-2|NA|TRBD2
CASSRGLAGSTETQYF
TGTGCCAGCAGCCGCGGACTAGCGGGCTCGACAGAGACCCAGTACTTC
>TRBJ2-2|TRBV10-1|NA|NA
CASREANTGELFF
TGCGCCAGCAGAGAAGCGAACACCGGGGAGCTGTTTTTT
>TRBJ2-7|TRBV5-1|once|NA
CASSLDYHEQYF
TGCGCCAGCAGCTTGGATTACCACGAGCAGTACTTC
>TRBJ2-3|TRBV6-6|once|NA
CASSLLRAKGDTQYF
TGTGCCAGCAGCCTCTTACGGGCCAAGGGAGATACGCAGTATTTT
>TRBJ2-1|TRBV5-1|NA|NA
CASSLAPQDNEQFF
TGCGCCAGCAGCTTGGCCCCACAGGACAATGAGCAGTTCTTC
>TRBJ1-4|TRBV10-3|NA|NA
CAISESRSTNEKLFF
TGTGCCATCAGTGAGTCGCGTTCAACTAATGAAAAACTGTTTTTT
>TRBJ1-3|TRBV9|few|NA
CASSAGTVRSGNTIYF
TGTGCCAGCAGCGCCGGAACAGTTCGCTCTGGAAACACCATATATTTT
>TRBJ2-1|TRBV10-3|NA|TRBD2
CAISDAEREGGEQFF
TGTGCCATCAGTGATGCTGAGCGGGAGGGCGGTGAGCAGTTCTTC
>TRBJ2-7|TRBV5-8|NA|NA
CASWSGRGRGYEQYF
TGTGCCAGCTGGTCCGGGCGGGGCAGAGGCTACGAGCAGTACTTC
>TRBJ1-5|TRBV29-1|NA|TRBD1
CSVVGTDLNQPQHF
TGCAGCGTCGTAGGGACAGATCTGAATCAGCCCCAGCATTTT
>TRBJ1-4|TRBV25-1|NA|NA
CASSEYGMGEKLFF
TGTGCCAGCAGTGAATACGGGATGGGCGAAAAACTGTTTTTT
>TRBJ1-2|TRBV29-1|once|NA
CSVESGVNYGYTF
TGCAGCGTTGAATCGGGCGTCAACTATGGCTACACCTTC
>TRBJ2-2|TRBV7-9|NA|NA
CASSPPSNTGELFF
TGTGCCAGCAGCCCCCCTTCGAACACCGGGGAGCTGTTTTTT
>TRBJ1-1|TRBV19|NA|NA
CASSIEVTGHTNTEAFF
TGTGCCAGTAGTATAGAAGTCACAGGGCATACCAACACTGAAGCTTTCTTT
>TRBJ2-5|TRBV11-2|NA|NA
CASSRLRGPETQYF
TGTGCCAGCAGCCGCTTACGGGGTCCGGAGACCCAGTACTTC
>TRBJ2-1|TRBV11-3|once|NA
CASSLQGASEQFF
TGTGCCAGCAGTCTACAGGGTGCGAGTGAGCAGTTCTTC
>TRBJ2-2|TRBV4-2|NA|TRBD2
CASSQEWGGSLYTGELFF
TGTGCCAGCAGCCAAGAGTGGGGGGGAAGCCTCTACACCGGGGAGCTGTTTTTT
>TRBJ1-5|TRBV28|NA|NA
CASTQGNQPQHF
TGTGCCAGCACCCAGGGTAATCAGCCCCAGCATTTT
>TRBJ2-3|TRBV10-3|NA|TRBD2
CAISPTSGPESTDTQYF
TGTGCCATCAGCCCGACTAGCGGACCAGAGAGCACAGATACGCAGTATTTT
>TRBJ2-1|TRBV5-1|NA|TRBD1
CASSLGDRNEQFF
TGCGCCAGCAGCTTGGGGGACAGGAATGAGCAGTTCTTC
>TRBJ1-5|TRBV5-1|NA|NA
CASSAGGDFNQPQHF
TGCGCCAGCAGCGCAGGCGGGGATTTCAATCAGCCCCAGCATTTT
>TRBJ2-7|TRBV6-1|NA|NA
CASSSPSEQYF
TGTGCCAGCAGTTCCCCCAGTGAGCAGTACTTC
>TRBJ2-2|TRBV6-1|NA|NA
CASSELRSTGELFF
TGTGCCAGCAGTGAACTCCGCAGCACCGGGGAGCTGTTTTTT
>TRBJ2-7|TRBV7-9|NA|NA
CASSLVSDSYEQYF
TGTGCCAGCAGCTTGGTTAGCGACTCCTACGAGCAGTACTTC
>TRBJ2-1|TRBV28|NA|TRBD2
CASRLAGGQSEQFF
TGTGCCAGCAGATTAGCGGGAGGGCAAAGTGAGCAGTTCTTC
>TRBJ1-2|TRBV6-6|once|NA
CASRSDTNYGYTF
TGTGCCAGCAGATCGGACACTAACTATGGCTACACCTTC
>TRBJ2-3|TRBV9|NA|NA
CASDRDVGDTQYF
TGTGCCAGCGACCGGGACGTCGGAGATACGCAGTATTTT
>TRBJ2-6|TRBV27|NA|NA
CASSPGANVLTF
TGTGCCAGCAGTCCTGGGGCCAACGTCCTGACTTTC
>TRBJ2-3|TRBV6-5|NA|NA
CASSSTDTQYF
TGTGCCAGCAGTTCAACAGATACGCAGTATTTT
>TRBJ2-7|TRBV5-6|NA|NA
CASSSTGVAYEQYF
TGTGCCAGCAGCTCCACCGGGGTAGCATACGAGCAGTACTTC
>TRBJ2-5|TRBV23-1|NA|NA
CASSLGERRGQYF
TGCGCCAGCAGTCTGGGGGAGAGGAGAGGCCAGTACTTC